The 6 T cell receptor beta chains listed next were all sequenced from one sample in a study of blood T cell repertoires in COVID-19 (TCRdb year 2020). The protocol used for the library was the immunoSEQ multiplex PCR assay. This is the immuneACCESS table as TCRdb keeps it, with only in-frame sequences that have V and J called. A part of the clones is gone; compared with another copy, unresolved V genes explain less than half, and the rest is unexplained. In this sample the table shows more than 300,000 clones, 90% of which occur a single time. The top ten clones comprise under 1.1% of the sample. The sample consisted of peripheral blood. The receptor set was obtained from a woman in her thirties or forties with COVID-19, enrolled during active disease.

The chain links TRBV19 to TRBJ1-5; a possible D gene is TRBD1 (5 bases). V was clipped by 3 bases and J by 0 bases, with 21 bases between them. The CDR3 has 19 amino acids. Looked up from germline, CDR1 is LNHDA and CDR2 is SQIVND (reference sequence). The CDR3 loop reads CASSIPPRTHSNSNQPQHF. The CDR3, as DNA: TGTGCCAGTAGTATCCCCCCCCGGACACATTCAAATAGCAATCAGCCCCAGCATTTT.

V gene TRBV18 combines with J gene TRBJ1-2, with 7 bases identical to TRBD1. The CDR3 spans 14 residues. CDR1 and CDR2 from the germline V gene are KGHSH and LQKENI. V was pared by 3 bases and J by 2 bases, with 3 bases of the junction left unmatched. The CDR3, as DNA: TGTGCCAGCTCACCCAGACAGGGAAACTATGGCTACACCTTC. Protein: CASSPRQGNYGYTF.

This chain links TRBV28 with TRBJ2-5; perhaps TRBD1 as D (5 bases). Deletions cut 6 bases from V and 4 bases from J, with 9 bases between. Per germline, CDR1 MDHEN and CDR2 SYDVKM. The length of the CDR3 is 12 residues. The CDR3 region has the DNA TGTGCCAGCAGACAAGGGGTAGAGACCCAGTACTTC. Encoded protein: CASRQGVETQYF.

The V gene is TRBV28, the J gene TRBJ2-1; no clear D gene. Germline values: CDR1 MDHEN, CDR2 SYDVKM. The CDR3 length is 15 residues. V gave up 6 bases and J gave up 0 bases, with 12 bases separating them. CDR3: CASRVAVSSYNEQFF. The CDR3 nucleotides read TGTGCCAGCAGAGTTGCGGTGAGCTCCTACAATGAGCAGTTCTTC.

The gene calls are TRBV5-8 and TRBJ1-1; TRBD1 matches 8 bases. The V segment lost 3 bases and the J segment 3 bases; nucleotides outside the gene matches: 10. Per germline, CDR1 SGHTS and CDR2 YDEGEE. The CDR3 extends over 16 amino acids. In DNA, the CDR3 is TGTGCCAGCAGCTCGGGAGTGACAGGGGCGTACACTGAAGCTTTCTTT. Translated, it gives CASSSGVTGAYTEAFF.

The chain couples TRBV2 to TRBJ1-5; D is uncertain. V lost 6 bases to trimming and J lost 2 bases, with 11 bases between them. The CDR3 consists of 14 residues. Germline V lookup: CDR1 SNHLY, CDR2 FYNNEI. The CDR3 is CASRSSSGNQPQHF. CDR3 nucleotide sequence: TGTGCCAGCAGATCCTCGTCTGGCAATCAGCCCCAGCATTTT.